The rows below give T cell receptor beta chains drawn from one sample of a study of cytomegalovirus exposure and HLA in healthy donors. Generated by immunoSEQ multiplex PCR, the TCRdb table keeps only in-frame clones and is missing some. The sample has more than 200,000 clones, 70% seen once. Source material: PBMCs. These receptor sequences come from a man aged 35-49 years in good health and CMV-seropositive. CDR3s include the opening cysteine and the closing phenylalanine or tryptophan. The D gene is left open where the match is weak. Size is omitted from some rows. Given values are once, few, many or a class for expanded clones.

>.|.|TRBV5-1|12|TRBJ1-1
TGCGCCAGCAGCTCCGGGAGCACTGAAGCTTTCTTT
CASSSGSTEAFF
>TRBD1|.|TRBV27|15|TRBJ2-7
TGTGCCAGCAGTGGTACCGGGACAGGGAGAAACGAGCAGTACTTC
CASSGTGTGRNEQYF
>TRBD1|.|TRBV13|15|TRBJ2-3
TGTGCCAGCAGAGGCGGGGCAGGGGGCCCAGATACGCAGTATTTT
CASRGGAGGPDTQYF
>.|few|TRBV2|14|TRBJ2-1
TGTGCCACCTTTGCAGGGCTCTCCTACAATGAGCAGTTCTTC
CATFAGLSYNEQFF
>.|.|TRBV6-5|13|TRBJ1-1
TGTGCCAGCAGTTATGCAGAGAACACTGAAGCTTTCTTT
CASSYAENTEAFF
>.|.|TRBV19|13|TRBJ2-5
TGTGCCAGTAGTATAGATATCCAAGAGACCCAGTACTTC
CASSIDIQETQYF
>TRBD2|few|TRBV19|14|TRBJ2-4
TGTGCCAGTAGTACTCCGGGACTAGCAGACATTCAGTACTTC
CASSTPGLADIQYF
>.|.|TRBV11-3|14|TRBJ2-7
TGTGCCAGCAGCCCCTATGACAGACCCTACGAGCAGTACTTC
CASSPYDRPYEQYF
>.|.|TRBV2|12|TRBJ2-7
TGTGCCAGCACCGACAGGCCCTACGAGCAGTACTTC
CASTDRPYEQYF
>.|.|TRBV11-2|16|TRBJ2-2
TGTGCCAGCAGCCCCCGTCCGGGGATGAACACCGGGGAGCTGTTTTTT
CASSPRPGMNTGELFF
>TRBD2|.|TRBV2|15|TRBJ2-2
TGTGCCAGCACTGGACTAGCGGAGAACACCGGGGAGCTGTTTTTT
CASTGLAENTGELFF
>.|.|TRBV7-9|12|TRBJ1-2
TGTTCCAGCAGCTTCCCAGGGAACGGCTACACCTTC
CSSSFPGNGYTF
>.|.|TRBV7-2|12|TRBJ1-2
TGTGCCAGCAGCTCTCTCGGGAGCCCTCTGACCTTC
CASSSLGSPLTF
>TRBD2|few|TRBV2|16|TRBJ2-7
TGTGCCAGCAGGTTTAGCGGGGGGGCAACCTCCTACGAGCAGTACTTC
CASRFSGGATSYEQYF
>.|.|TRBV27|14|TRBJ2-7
TGTGCCAGCAGTCCAAGGACAAGCTCCTACGAGCAGTACTTC
CASSPRTSSYEQYF
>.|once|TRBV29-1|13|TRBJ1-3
TGCAGCGTTATTACAGGGTTTGGAAACACCATATATTTT
CSVITGFGNTIYF
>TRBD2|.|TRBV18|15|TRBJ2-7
TGTGCCAGCTCACAGGGACTAGCGGGAGCTTACGAGCAGTACTTC
CASSQGLAGAYEQYF
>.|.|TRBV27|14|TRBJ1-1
TGTGCCAGCAGTTCCCTTGGAGGGAACACTGAAGCTTTCTTT
CASSSLGGNTEAFF
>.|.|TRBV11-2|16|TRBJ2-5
TGTGCCAGCAGCTCCCTGCCCCGAGGAAGGTTCGAGACCCAGTACTTC
CASSSLPRGRFETQYF
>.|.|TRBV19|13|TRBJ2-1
TGTGCCAGTATGAGGGGGTCCTACAATGAGCAGTTCTTC
CASMRGSYNEQFF
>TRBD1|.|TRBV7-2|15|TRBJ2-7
TGTGCCAGCAGCTTAGAGGGGGCCGGATCCTACGAGCAGTACTTC
CASSLEGAGSYEQYF
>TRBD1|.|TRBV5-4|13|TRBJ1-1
TGTGCCAGCAGCGGCGGGACAGTTGCTGAAGCTTTCTTT
CASSGGTVAEAFF
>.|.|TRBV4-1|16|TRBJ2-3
TGCGCCAGCAGCGCCCCGGCCAAGGTTCCGACAAATACGCAGTATTTT
CASSAPAKVPTNTQYF
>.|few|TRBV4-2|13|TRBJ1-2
TGTGCCAGCAGCCAAGAAGTCCGGGGTGGCTACACCTTC
CASSQEVRGGYTF
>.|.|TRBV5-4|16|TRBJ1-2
TGTGCCAGCAGCTTGGGGGGTCAGGAGGATTACTATGGCTACACCTTC
CASSLGGQEDYYGYTF
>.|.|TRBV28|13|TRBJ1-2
TGTGCCAGCAGTACGGTAGCTAACTATGGCTACACCTTC
CASSTVANYGYTF
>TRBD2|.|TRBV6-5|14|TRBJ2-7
TGTGCCAGCAGTTACGTTAGGGAGGGGTACGAGCAGTACTTC
CASSYVREGYEQYF
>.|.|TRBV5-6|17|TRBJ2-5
TGTGCCAGCAGCTTGGGTAGTTTGGGACGGGGGCAAGAGACCCAGTACTTC
CASSLGSLGRGQETQYF
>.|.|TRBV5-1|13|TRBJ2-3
TGCGCCAGCGTCCTCTCAGGGGCAGATACGCAGTATTTT
CASVLSGADTQYF
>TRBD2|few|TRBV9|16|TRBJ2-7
TGTGCCAGCAGCCCTACGCGGACTAGCGGAACCTACGAGCAGTACTTC
CASSPTRTSGTYEQYF
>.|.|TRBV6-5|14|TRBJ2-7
TGTGCCAGCAGTCCGACAGAGATCCCCTACGAGCAGTACTTC
CASSPTEIPYEQYF
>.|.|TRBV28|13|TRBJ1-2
TGTGCCAGCAGTTTGTCGGGGGGCTATGGCTACACCTTC
CASSLSGGYGYTF
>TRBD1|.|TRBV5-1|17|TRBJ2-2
TGCGCCAGCAGCTTGGAGGAATCCGGGACAGAACCCGGGGAGCTGTTTTTT
CASSLEESGTEPGELFF
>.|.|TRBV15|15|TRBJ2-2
TGTGCCACCCAAGAGGACAGCATGAACACCGGGGAGCTGTTTTTT
CATQEDSMNTGELFF
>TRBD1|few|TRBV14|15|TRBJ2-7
TGTGCCAGCTCCCAACAGGGGTCATCGTTCTACGAGCAGTACTTC
CASSQQGSSFYEQYF
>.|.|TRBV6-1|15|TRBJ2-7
TGTGCCAGCAGTGAAGAGGGGCGCGGCGCCCAGGGGCAGTACTTC
CASSEEGRGAQGQYF
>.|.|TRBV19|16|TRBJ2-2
TGTGCCAGTAGTATTTGGCGGGGTAGTAGCACCGGGGAGCTGTTTTTT
CASSIWRGSSTGELFF
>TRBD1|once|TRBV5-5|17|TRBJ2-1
TGTGCCAGCAGCTCTTCGACAGGGGGGGATTCCTACAATGAGCAGTTCTTC
CASSSSTGGDSYNEQFF
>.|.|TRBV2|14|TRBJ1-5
TGTGCCAGCAGTGAAAACCGGAGGGCTCAGCCCCAGCATTTT
CASSENRRAQPQHF
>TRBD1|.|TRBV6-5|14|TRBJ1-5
TGTGCCAGCAGAAGGACAGGGAGCAATCAGCCCCAGCATTTT
CASRRTGSNQPQHF